Listed below are T cell receptor beta chains from one sample, sequenced in a study of shared clonotypes between healthy human individuals. TCRdb's copy holds only in-frame clones and misses some; the assay was immunoSEQ multiplex PCR. The sample has about 1 million clones; around 74% are singletons. The specimen sequenced was memory CD4+ T cells sorted from blood. The source is a young man in good health. The CDR3 runs from the conserved cysteine through the conserved F or W. A D gene is named only where the DNA matches it firmly. Rows may omit the clone size; those that give it use once, few, many or a size class.

size,D,V,J,CDR3,DNA
few,NA,TRBV6-5,TRBJ1-1,CATTGNMNTEAFF,TGTGCCACCACAGGTAACATGAACACTGAAGCTTTCTTT
NA,NA,TRBV5-1,TRBJ2-3,CASTPERANTDTQYF,TGCGCCAGCACCCCAGAGCGGGCGAACACAGATACGCAGTATTTT
NA,TRBD1,TRBV5-4,TRBJ2-5,CASSTGQAGETQYF,TGTGCCAGCAGCACCGGACAGGCGGGAGAGACCCAGTACTTC
once,TRBD2,TRBV9,TRBJ2-7,CASSVAPGGQYEQYF,TGTGCCAGCAGCGTAGCTCCGGGGGGTCAGTACGAGCAGTACTTC
NA,NA,TRBV7-2,TRBJ1-1,CASSSIKLEGIFMNTEAFF,TGTGCCAGCAGCTCCATCAAACTGGAGGGCATCTTCATGAACACTGAAGCTTTCTTT
few,TRBD1,TRBV6-1,TRBJ2-2,CASSWDRGNTGELFF,TGTGCCAGCAGTTGGGACAGGGGGAACACCGGGGAGCTGTTTTTT
NA,NA,TRBV18,TRBJ2-1,CASSPLGSYNEQFF,TGTGCCAGCTCACCACTCGGCAGTTACAATGAGCAGTTCTTC
NA,NA,TRBV7-6,TRBJ2-6,CASSSPARGATFFGANVLTF,TGTGCCAGCAGCTCCCCCGCCAGGGGTGCGACTTTTTTTGGGGCCAACGTCCTGACTTTC
few,TRBD1,TRBV5-1,TRBJ1-5,CASSFGTGVQPQHF,TGCGCCAGCAGCTTCGGGACAGGGGTGCAGCCCCAGCATTTT
many,NA,TRBV6-1,TRBJ2-7,CASTGGRDPYEQYF,TGTGCCAGCACGGGTGGCAGGGACCCCTACGAGCAGTACTTC
NA,NA,TRBV14,TRBJ2-5,CASSHRLLQETQYF,TGTGCCAGCAGCCATCGCCTACTACAGGAGACCCAGTACTTC